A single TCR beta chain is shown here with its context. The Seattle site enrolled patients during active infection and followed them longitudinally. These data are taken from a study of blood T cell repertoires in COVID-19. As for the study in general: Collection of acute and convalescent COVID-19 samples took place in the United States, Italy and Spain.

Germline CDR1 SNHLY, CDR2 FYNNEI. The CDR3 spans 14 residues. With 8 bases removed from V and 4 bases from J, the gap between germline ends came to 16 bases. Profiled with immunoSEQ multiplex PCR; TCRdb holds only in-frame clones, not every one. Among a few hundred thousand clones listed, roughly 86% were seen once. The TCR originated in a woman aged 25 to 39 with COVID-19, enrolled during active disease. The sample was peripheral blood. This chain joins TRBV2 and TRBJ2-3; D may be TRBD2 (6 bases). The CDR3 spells CASVPGVGSDTQYF. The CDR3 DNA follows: TGTGCCAGCGTTCCGGGGGTTGGATCAGATACGCAGTATTTT. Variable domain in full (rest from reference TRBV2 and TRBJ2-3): EPEVTQTPSHQVTQMGQEVILRCVPISNHLYFYWYRQILGQKVEFLVSFYNNEISEKSEIFDDQFSVERPDGSNFTLKIRSTKLEDSAMYFCASVPGVGSDTQYFGPGTRLTVL.